This T cell receptor (beta chain) was observed in a study of shared clonotypes between healthy human individuals. Study context: Plates per donor: three CD4 naive, three CD4 memory, two CD8 naive, one CD8 memory.

Comments on this clone: Antigen: not known.

Study-wide results and limits: Tissues were not sampled, only blood, and their repertoires likely differ.

Sequencing used immunoSEQ multiplex PCR; TCRdb keeps in-frame clones, though not all of them. The sample consists of hundreds of thousands of clones, around two thirds of them appearing once. The clonotype comes from a woman in her 30s in good health. The source material was memory CD4+ T cells sorted from blood. The subset is: CD45RA-negative fraction.

The CDR3 nucleotides read TGTGCCAGCAGTGAACCCCCCCTGGAGGGGTGGACCGGGGAGCTGTTTTTT. Protein: CASSEPPLEGWTGELFF. The chain combines TRBV2 with TRBJ2-2, with D maybe TRBD2 (6 bases). Trimming pared 2 bases from V and 5 bases from J, leaving 18 bases between. CDR1 SNHLY and CDR2 FYNNEI come from the germline V gene. This CDR3 is built from 17 residues.